What follows are 15 T cell receptor beta chains derived from one specimen sequenced in a study of human T cells and chemical hapten exposure. Time point described: patch test 3, about 24 weeks after DPC sensitization. Stated treatment: therapeutic diphenylcyclopropenone sensitization with weekly scalp DPC. Unfractionated whole blood served as the source for total RNA extraction. TCRdb itself ran the RACE reads through MiXCR, one entry per CDR3 protein. This table holds 40,000 or so distinct CDR3 sequences, about 12% found once. Sequenced here: whole blood, sampled in connection with sensitization to the hapten diphenylcyclopropenone (DPC). These receptors were taken from a woman aged 35 to 49 with alopecia areata. Some clones in this sample may be carry-over from other donors' samples.

This clonotype was detected only a few times. The genes are TRBV29-1 and TRBJ2-4; the D is unclear. The CDR3 is 11 amino acids. Trimming stripped 3 bases from V and 10 bases from J, with 10 bases between. CDR1 and CDR2 (germline): SQVTM, ANQGSEA. DNA of the CDR3: TGCAGCGTTGACGGACCAGAGATTCAGTACTTC. Its translation is CSVDGPEIQYF.

This clonotype turned up a few times. The gene calls are TRBV20-1 and TRBJ2-7; maybe TRBD2 (6 bases). V was clipped by 0 bases and J by 2 bases, with 14 bases between them. In germline, CDR1 is DFQATT, CDR2 SNEGSKA (reference sequence). CDR3 size: 15 residues. The CDR3 nucleotides read TGCAGTGCTAGAGATTTTTTTAGCGGAGCCTACGAGCAGTACTTC. The encoded protein is CSARDFFSGAYEQYF.

This clonotype was seen repeatedly, ten times or more. The V and J genes are TRBV7-8 and TRBJ2-3; D ambiguous. Germline V CDR1 and CDR2: SGHVS, FQNEAQ. Trimming stripped 5 bases from V and 10 bases from J, with 37 bases between. The CDR3 extends over 20 amino acids. CDR3 sequence reads: CASSHYPRPRHKTPNFSQYF. The CDR3, as DNA: TGTGCCAGCAGCCATTACCCCCGGCCCCGTCACAAAACTCCTAATTTTTCGCAGTATTTT.

This chain connects TRBV7-8 to TRBJ2-4; D not certain. V lost 4 bases to trimming and J lost 3 bases, with 22 bases between them. CDR3 length: 18 residues. The germline CDR1 and CDR2 sequences are SGHVS and FQNEAQ. Here the CDR3 reads CASSSKFRSAGGKNIQYF. The DNA of the CDR3 is TGTGCCAGCAGCTCCAAATTTAGGAGCGCCGGTGGCAAAAACATTCAGTACTTC.

The chain uses TRBV4-3 and TRBJ2-3; TRBD2 might be the D (6 bases). The germline V and J ends were trimmed by 4 bases and 12 bases, with 14 bases remaining between them. The CDR3 runs to 12 residues. CDR1 and CDR2 (germline): LGHNA, YSLEER. CDR3 region: CASSPAGEAQYF. The CDR3 DNA reads TGCGCCAGCAGCCCAGCGGGCGAGGCCCAGTATTTT.

This clonotype was counted at least ten times. The V gene is TRBV20-1, the J gene TRBJ2-7; 11 positions match TRBD2. This CDR3 comprises 16 residues. The germline V gene has CDR1 DFQATT and CDR2 SNEGSKA (reference sequence). After removal of 3 bases from V and 2 bases from J, the junction contained 9 bases not matched to a gene. The CDR3, as DNA: TGCAGTGCTAGCTATTCGGGGACTAGCGGTACCTACGAGCAGTACTTC. Residues: CSASYSGTSGTYEQYF.

V and J are TRBV29-1 and TRBJ2-7, with 9 bases that match TRBD2. CDR1 is SQVTM, CDR2 ANQGSEA, per germline. This CDR3 has 12 amino acids. The trim removed 7 bases at V and 6 bases at J, leaving 7 bases unmatched. In DNA form, the CDR3 reads TGCAGCGCCCGAGCGGGAGGATCCGAGCAGTACTTC. It specifies CSARAGGSEQYF.

This clonotype was counted a few times. The chain combines TRBV6-5 with TRBJ2-1; D ambiguous. Germline CDR1 MNHEY, CDR2 SVGAGI. V gave up 1 base and J gave up 8 bases, with 3 bases separating them. The CDR3 totals 11 residues. CDR3 bases: TGTGCCAGCAGTTACTTATATGAGCAGTTCTTC. Residues: CASSYLYEQFF.

There are a few counts of this clonotype. The chain is built from TRBV7-2 and TRBJ1-1; D not resolved. The V gene's germline CDR1 is SGHTA and CDR2 FQGNSA. The CDR3 length is 15 residues. Trimming took off 1 base at V and 4 bases at J, with 13 bases between the two ends. Here the CDR3 DNA reads TGTGCCAGCAGCTTAGGGCAGCGCAGGACCACTGAAGCTTTCTTT. Translation: CASSLGQRRTTEAFF. Full variable domain (rest looked up from reference TRBV7-2 and TRBJ1-1): GAGVSQSPSNKVTEKGKDVELRCDPISGHTALYWYRQSLGQGLEFLIYFQGNSAPDKSGLPSDRFSAERTGGSVSTLTIQRTQQEDSAVYLCASSLGQRRTTEAFFGQGTRLTVV.

This clonotype has ten or more counts. The genes are TRBV18 and TRBJ2-7, with 8 bases aligning to TRBD1. Germline CDR1 and CDR2: KGHSH and LQKENI. This CDR3 comprises 14 residues. Trimming at V came to 0 bases and at J to 2 bases, leaving 0 bases not matched to a gene. The chain's CDR3 is CASSPPGQAYEQYF. In DNA form, the CDR3 reads TGTGCCAGCTCACCACCGGGACAGGCCTACGAGCAGTACTTC.

There are a few counts of this clonotype. This chain uses TRBV29-1 with TRBJ1-4; D remains ambiguous. The V end was cut by 7 bases, the J end by 8 bases, with 11 bases between. The CDR3 runs to 11 residues. From germline, CDR1 is SQVTM and CDR2 ANQGSEA. The CDR3 here is CSAHMGEKLFF. The CDR3 nucleotides read TGCAGCGCCCACATGGGGGAAAAACTGTTTTTT.

The V call is TRBV12-3 or TRBV12-4, the J call TRBJ2-1; D is perhaps TRBD2 (6 bases). The CDR3 has 14 amino acids. V shed 1 base and J shed 7 bases, with 11 bases lying between them. The CDR3 loop is CASSLVGGINEQFF. The CDR3 nucleotides are TGTGCCAGCAGTTTAGTTGGCGGGATAAATGAGCAGTTCTTC.

Many counts were recorded for this clonotype. The gene calls are TRBV6-2 or TRBV6-3 and TRBJ2-5, with 8 nucleotides matching TRBD1. CDR3 length: 12 amino acids. Losses at the gene ends were 11 bases for V and 4 bases for J; bases not matched to a gene: 6. Germline V gives CDR1 MNHEY, CDR2 SVGEGT. The chain's CDR3 is CAGGTGRETQYF. CDR3 in DNA: TGTGCCGGCGGGACAGGTCGAGAGACCCAGTACTTC.

This clonotype was picked up many times. The gene calls are TRBV7-2 and TRBJ1-6; the D gene is possibly TRBD1 (5 bases). CDR3 length equals 11 residues. Deletions cut 7 bases from V and 12 bases from J, with 10 bases between. Germline loops: CDR1 SGHTA, CDR2 FQGNSA. The DNA for the CDR3 is TGTGCCAGCAACTACGGGGGACCCCTCCACTTT. This translates into CASNYGGPLHF.

This clonotype was seen ten or more times. The chain recombines TRBV9 with TRBJ2-5; maybe TRBD1 (6 bases). V gave up 3 bases and J gave up 3 bases, with 9 bases separating them. Germline V CDR1 and CDR2: SGDLS, YYNGEE. This CDR3 region has 13 residues. The CDR3 DNA reads as TGTGCCAGCAGCGCCGGGACAAAAGAGACCCAGTACTTC. The encoded protein is CASSAGTKETQYF.